This T cell receptor (beta chain) was documented in a study of cytomegalovirus exposure and HLA in healthy donors. About the study: A preliminary data release comprised around 85 million unique TCRs obtained from HLA-typed donors.

Germline CDR1 SGHTA, CDR2 FQGNSA. Trimming stripped 4 bases from V and 6 bases from J, with 13 bases between. This CDR3 is built from 13 residues. Primers included in the PCR were 60 Vbeta and 13 Jbeta primers. Some clones are missing from TCRdb's copy, which holds only in-frame ones; the method was immunoSEQ multiplex PCR. The sample carries 100,000 to 150,000 clones, about 73% recorded once. The J gene is TRBJ2-7, the V gene TRBV7-2; possibly TRBD1 for D (6 bases). Sample: PBMCs. The receptor was isolated from a woman aged 40 to 49 in good health and CMV-seropositive. The CDR3 is CASSSTGRCEQYF. The CDR3 DNA sequence: TGTGCCAGCAGCTCTACAGGGAGATGCGAGCAGTACTTC.